Shown below are 5 T cell receptor beta chains from a single sample sequenced in a study of spatial heterogeneity in lung cancer. These TCRs are of unknown antigen specificity. Time point specified: sample taken at primary tumor resection. Study conclusions and caveats: One measure, the expanded intratumoral alpha and beta TCR count, tracked tumor mutation counts.

From the 5' RACE reads, TCRdb called clonotypes with MiXCR, one entry per CDR3 protein. The sample holds some 6,700 distinct CDR3 sequences, around 15% seen once. This sample comprised lung tumor tissue, obtained at surgery. The source is a male donor with early-stage non-small cell lung cancer.

As concerns this clonotype: A junction end diverges from the germline sequence, so it may reflect a read error. In a library made to pick up alpha chains, this beta chain is a stray read with a size that means little. The chain carries TRBV5-6 and TRBJ1-2; D gene unclear. CDR3 length: 12 amino acids. Germline lookup yields CDR1 SGHDT and CDR2 YYEEEE. This CDR3 is CVSYGTNYGYTF. The DNA for the CDR3 is TGTGTCAGCTACGGAACTAACTATGGCTACACTTTC. The full variable domain, with the rest looked up from reference TRBV5-6 and TRBJ1-2, is DAGVTQSPTHLIKTRGQQVTLRCSPKSGHDTVSWYQQALGQGPQFIFQYYEEEERQRGNFPDRFSGHQFPNYSSELNVNALLLGDSALYLCVSYGTNYGYTFGSGTRLTVV.

As concerns this clonotype: This beta chain slipped into a library made for alpha chains as a stray read, so its size is not meaningful. The chain combines TRBV5-1 with TRBJ2-5; TRBD2 matches 8 bases. The CDR3 has 14 residues. Germline V CDR1 and CDR2: SGHRS, YFSETQ. Germline trimming cut 1 base from V and 6 bases from J; bases unmatched to any gene: 5. CDR3 sequence (DNA): TGCGCCAGCAGCTTGAGCCAGCGGGGGAAGACCCAGTACTTC. This codes for CASSLSQRGKTQYF.

Notes on this clonotype: Because this beta chain is a stray read in a library intended to capture alpha chains, its abundance should not be given much weight. This chain connects TRBV20-1 to TRBJ2-3, with TRBD2 identical over 12 bases. In germline, CDR1 is DFQATT, CDR2 SNEGSKA (reference sequence). The ends lost 3 bases at V and 3 bases at J; junction bases unmatched: 4. CDR3 size: 15 residues. CDR3 protein: CSASRLAGETDTQYF. The CDR3 DNA follows: TGCAGTGCTAGTAGACTAGCGGGAGAGACAGATACGCAGTATTTT.

Concerning this clonotype: Little can be read into the size of this beta chain, an off-target read in a library designed for alpha chains. Here the CDR3 reads CASTYEAEAFF. The CDR3 DNA reads TGTGCCAGCACTTACGAGGCTGAAGCTTTCTTT. The chain employs TRBV2 and TRBJ1-1; no firm D call. Between the trimmed V and J ends, which lost 7 bases and 6 bases, there was a span of 9 bases. The CDR3 has 11 amino acids. From germline, CDR1 is SNHLY and CDR2 FYNNEI.

On this clonotype itself: At one end the junction does not follow the germline gene, possibly because of a read error. In a library made to pick up alpha chains, this beta chain is a stray read with a size that means little. The chain links TRBV6-5 to TRBJ2-1; tentatively, D is TRBD2 (6 bases). Per germline, CDR1 MNHEY and CDR2 SVGAGI. This CDR3 has 15 amino acids. CDR3 sequence: CASSHLTGRTNNEQF. In nucleotides, the CDR3 is TGTGCCAGCAGCCACCTTACCGGGCGGACTAACAATGAGCAGTTC.